This entry concerns a single T cell receptor beta chain. The antigen is not known. This entry belongs to a study of T cells after posttransplantation cyclophosphamide. Whole-study findings and limits: Blood and skin or GI T cell repertoires showed limited TRB overlap. Recipient CMV seropositivity and CMV reactivation strongly tracked TRB clonality. Donor-recipient repertoire similarity was low at 1-2 months, rising over year one.

Produced via immunoSEQ multiplex PCR; TCRdb's table is partial and in-frame only. The sample includes 25,000 to 35,000 clones, 70% to 90% of them seen just once. With 8 bases removed from V and 1 base from J, the gap between germline ends came to 20 bases. Germline lookup yields CDR1 SGHTA and CDR2 FQGNSA. The CDR3 runs 17 residues. The sequenced material came from PBMCs. This chain uses TRBV7-2 with TRBJ2-2, with D perhaps TRBD2 (5 bases). The TCR was taken from a woman between 35 and 50 years old with a blood cancer, CMV-positive, and with a related stem cell donor. The CDR3 reads CASFGGPWVLNTGELFF. DNA of the CDR3: TGTGCCAGCTTCGGAGGCCCATGGGTATTGAACACCGGGGAGCTGTTTTTT.